This T cell receptor beta chain was identified in a study of blood T cell repertoires in COVID-19. Clones were read by immunoSEQ multiplex PCR, and TCRdb kept only the in-frame ones, dropping some. The table records 130,000 to 150,000 clones, around 90% of them present only once. Germline CDR1 reads SGHTS; CDR2 reads YDEGEE. Trimming cost V 2 bases and J 4 bases; bases outside gene matches: 16. The length of the CDR3 is 18 residues. The rearrangement links TRBV5-8 to TRBJ1-1; 8 bases align to TRBD1. This TCR derives from a human donor in a cohort sampled during active COVID-19. The sequenced material came from peripheral blood. The CDR3, as DNA: TGTGCCAGCAGCTTCGGCCAGGGGGCGTACCATCCGCGCACTGAAGCTTTCTTT. Encoded protein: CASSFGQGAYHPRTEAFF.